Many counts were recorded for the clone carrying this T cell receptor (beta chain). The data originate from a study of identical twins. The length of the CDR3 is 13 residues. Germline lookup yields CDR1 SEHNR and CDR2 FQNEAQ (reference sequence). The V end lost 5 bases, the J end lost 4 bases, and 11 bases lay between the germline ends. Via MiXCR, TCRdb re-called the 5' RACE reads, giving one row per CDR3 protein. The sample gives some 660,000 distinct CDR3 sequences, 8.6% of which show up once; around 0.98% is in the top ten. These same records also appear under a second study, on yellow fever vaccine responses in identical twins.

The sequence derives from a woman between 18 and 29 years old in good health. The sequenced material came from PBMCs. The chain recombines TRBV7-9 with TRBJ2-5; D assignment may be TRBD1 or TRBD2 (5 bases each). The CDR3 sequence: CASSPTGGETQYF. CDR3 nucleotide sequence: TGTGCCAGCAGCCCGACTGGGGGAGAGACCCAGTACTTC.